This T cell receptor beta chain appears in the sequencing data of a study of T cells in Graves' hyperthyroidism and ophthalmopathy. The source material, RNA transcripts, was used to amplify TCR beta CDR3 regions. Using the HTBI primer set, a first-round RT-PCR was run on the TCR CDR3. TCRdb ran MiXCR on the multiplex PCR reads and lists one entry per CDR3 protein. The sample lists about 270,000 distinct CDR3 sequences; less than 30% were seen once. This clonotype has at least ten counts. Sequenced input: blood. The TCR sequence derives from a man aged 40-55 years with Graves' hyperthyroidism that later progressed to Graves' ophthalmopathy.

CDR3 sequence (DNA): TGTGCCAGCAGCTTTGGGGTAAATCGGCAGACCCAGTACTTC. Translation: CASSFGVNRQTQYF. This chain uses TRBV5-6 with TRBJ2-5, with D uncertain. This CDR3 has 14 residues. Trimming removed 2 bases from V and 6 bases from J, with 14 bases in between. Germline V lookup: CDR1 SGHDT, CDR2 YYEEEE.